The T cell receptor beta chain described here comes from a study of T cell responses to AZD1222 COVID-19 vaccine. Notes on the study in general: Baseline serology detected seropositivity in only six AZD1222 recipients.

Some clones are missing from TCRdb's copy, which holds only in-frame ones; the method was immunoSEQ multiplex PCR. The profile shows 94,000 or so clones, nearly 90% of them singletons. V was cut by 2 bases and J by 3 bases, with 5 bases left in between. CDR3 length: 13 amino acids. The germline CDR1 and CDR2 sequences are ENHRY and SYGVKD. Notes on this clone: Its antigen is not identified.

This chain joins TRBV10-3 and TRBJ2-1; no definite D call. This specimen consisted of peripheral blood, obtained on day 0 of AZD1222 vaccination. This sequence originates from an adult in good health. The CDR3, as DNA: TGTGCCATCAGTGAGGGACGCTACAATGAGCAGTTCTTC. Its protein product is CAISEGRYNEQFF.